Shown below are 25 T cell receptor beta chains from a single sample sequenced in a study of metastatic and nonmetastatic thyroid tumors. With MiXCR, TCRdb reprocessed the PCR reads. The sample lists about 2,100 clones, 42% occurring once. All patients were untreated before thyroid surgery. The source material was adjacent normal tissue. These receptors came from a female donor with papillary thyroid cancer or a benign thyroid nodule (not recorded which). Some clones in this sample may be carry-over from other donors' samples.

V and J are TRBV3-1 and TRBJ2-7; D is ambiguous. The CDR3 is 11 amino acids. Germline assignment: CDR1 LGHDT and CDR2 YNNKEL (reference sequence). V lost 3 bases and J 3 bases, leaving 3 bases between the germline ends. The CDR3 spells CASSQSYEQYF. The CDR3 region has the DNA TGTGCCAGCAGCCAGAGCTACGAGCAGTACTTC.

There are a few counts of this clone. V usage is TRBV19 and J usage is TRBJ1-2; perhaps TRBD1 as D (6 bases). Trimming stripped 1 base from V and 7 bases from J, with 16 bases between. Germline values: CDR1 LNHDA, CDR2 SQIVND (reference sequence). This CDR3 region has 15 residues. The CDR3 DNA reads TGTGCCAGTAGTATAGGAGGGGGTTTCTTCGGTGGCTACACCTTC. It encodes CASSIGGGFFGGYTF.

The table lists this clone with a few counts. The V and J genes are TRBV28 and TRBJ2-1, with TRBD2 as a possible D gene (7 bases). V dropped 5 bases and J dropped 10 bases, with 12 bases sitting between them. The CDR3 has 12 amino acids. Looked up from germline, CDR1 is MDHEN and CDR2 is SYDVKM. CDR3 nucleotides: TGTGCCAGCAGTCCCGGGGGGCCCGAGCAGTTCTTC. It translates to CASSPGGPEQFF.

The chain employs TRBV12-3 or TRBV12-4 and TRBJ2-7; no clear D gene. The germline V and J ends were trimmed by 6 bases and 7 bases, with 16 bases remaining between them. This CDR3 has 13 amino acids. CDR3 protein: CASSLSPGWEQYF. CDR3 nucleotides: TGTGCCAGCAGCTTGAGTCCGGGTTGGGAGCAGTACTTC.

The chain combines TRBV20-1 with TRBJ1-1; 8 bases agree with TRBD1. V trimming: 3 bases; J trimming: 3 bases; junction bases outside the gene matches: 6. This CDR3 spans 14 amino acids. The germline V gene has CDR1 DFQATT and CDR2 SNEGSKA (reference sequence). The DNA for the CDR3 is TGCAGTGCTAGGGACAGGGTGGTGTACACTGAAGCTTTCTTT. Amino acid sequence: CSARDRVVYTEAFF.

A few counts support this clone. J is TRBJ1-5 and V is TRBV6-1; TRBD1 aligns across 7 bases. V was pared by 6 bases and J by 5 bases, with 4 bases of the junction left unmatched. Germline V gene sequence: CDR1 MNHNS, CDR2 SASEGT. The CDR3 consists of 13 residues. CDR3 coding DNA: TGTGCCAGCAGGGGGGACAGTGATCAGCCCCAGCATTTT. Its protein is CASRGDSDQPQHF.

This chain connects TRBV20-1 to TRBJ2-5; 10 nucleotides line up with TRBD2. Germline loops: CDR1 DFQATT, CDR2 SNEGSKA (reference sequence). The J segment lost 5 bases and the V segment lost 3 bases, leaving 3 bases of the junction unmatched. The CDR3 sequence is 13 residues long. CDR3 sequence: CSASLAGVETQYF. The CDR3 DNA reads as TGCAGTGCTAGCCTAGCGGGAGTGGAGACCCAGTACTTC.

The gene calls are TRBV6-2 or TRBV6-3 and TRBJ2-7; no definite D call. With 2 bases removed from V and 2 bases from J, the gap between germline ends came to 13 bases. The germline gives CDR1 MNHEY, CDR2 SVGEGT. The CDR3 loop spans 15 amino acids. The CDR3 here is CASSYNIDLTYEQYF. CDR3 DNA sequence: TGTGCCAGCAGTTACAATATAGACCTAACCTACGAGCAGTACTTC.

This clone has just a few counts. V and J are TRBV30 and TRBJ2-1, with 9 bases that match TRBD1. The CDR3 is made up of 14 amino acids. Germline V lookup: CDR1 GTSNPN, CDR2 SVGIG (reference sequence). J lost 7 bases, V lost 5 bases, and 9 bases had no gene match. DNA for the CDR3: TGTGCCTGGGAAACAGGGGGCATAGGGAATGAGCAGTTCTTC. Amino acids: CAWETGGIGNEQFF.

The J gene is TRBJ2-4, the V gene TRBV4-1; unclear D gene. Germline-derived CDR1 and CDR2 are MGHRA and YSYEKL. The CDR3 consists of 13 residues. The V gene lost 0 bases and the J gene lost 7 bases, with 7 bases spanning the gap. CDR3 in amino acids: CASSQETGNIQYF. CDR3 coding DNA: TGCGCCAGCAGCCAAGAAACTGGGAACATTCAGTACTTC.

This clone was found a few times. The CDR3 is CSARQGTGVNEQYF. The CDR3 nucleotides read TGCAGTGCTAGACAAGGGACAGGGGTTAACGAGCAGTACTTC. The chain employs TRBV20-1 and TRBJ2-7; TRBD1 agrees at 10 bases. This CDR3 has 14 amino acids. Trimming at V came to 2 bases and at J to 5 bases, leaving 6 bases not matched to a gene. The germline V gene encodes CDR1 DFQATT and CDR2 SNEGSKA (reference sequence).

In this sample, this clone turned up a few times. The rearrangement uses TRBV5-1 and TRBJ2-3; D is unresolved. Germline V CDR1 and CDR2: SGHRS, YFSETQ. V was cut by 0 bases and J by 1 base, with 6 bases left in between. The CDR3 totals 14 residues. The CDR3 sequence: CASSLGRRTDTQYF. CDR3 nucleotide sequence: TGCGCCAGCAGCTTGGGGCGGCGCACAGATACGCAGTATTTT.

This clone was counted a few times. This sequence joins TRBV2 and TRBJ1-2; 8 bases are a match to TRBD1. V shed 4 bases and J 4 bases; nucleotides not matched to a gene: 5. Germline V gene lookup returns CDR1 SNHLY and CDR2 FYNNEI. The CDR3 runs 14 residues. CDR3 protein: CASSARQGSYGYTF. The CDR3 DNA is TGTGCCAGCAGTGCACGACAGGGGTCCTATGGCTACACCTTC.

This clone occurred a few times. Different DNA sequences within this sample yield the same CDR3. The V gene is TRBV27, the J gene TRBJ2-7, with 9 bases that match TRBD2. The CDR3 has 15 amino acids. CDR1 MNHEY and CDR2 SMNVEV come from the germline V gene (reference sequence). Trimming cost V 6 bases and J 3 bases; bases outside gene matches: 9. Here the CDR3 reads CASSYSGGPIYEQYF. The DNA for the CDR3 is TGTGCCAGCAGCTATAGCGGGGGCCCGATCTACGAGCAGTACTTC.

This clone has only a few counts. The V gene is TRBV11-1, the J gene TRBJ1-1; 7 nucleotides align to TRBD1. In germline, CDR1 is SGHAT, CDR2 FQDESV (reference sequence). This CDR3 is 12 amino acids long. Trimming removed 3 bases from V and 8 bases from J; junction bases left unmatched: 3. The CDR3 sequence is CASSFGTAEAFF. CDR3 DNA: TGTGCCAGCAGCTTTGGGACAGCCGAAGCTTTCTTT.

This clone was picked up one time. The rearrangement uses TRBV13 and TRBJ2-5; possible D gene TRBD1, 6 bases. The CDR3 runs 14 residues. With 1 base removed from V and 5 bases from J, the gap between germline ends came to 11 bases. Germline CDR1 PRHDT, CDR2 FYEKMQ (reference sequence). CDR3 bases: TGTGCCAGCAGCTTAGATACAGGGTTGGAGACCCAGTACTTC. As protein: CASSLDTGLETQYF.

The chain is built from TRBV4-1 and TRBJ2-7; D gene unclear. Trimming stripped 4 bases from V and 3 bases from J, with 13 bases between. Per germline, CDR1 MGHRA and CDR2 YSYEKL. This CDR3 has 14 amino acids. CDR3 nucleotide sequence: TGCGCCAGCAGCCCGAATGAGCCCAACTACGAGCAGTACTTC. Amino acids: CASSPNEPNYEQYF.

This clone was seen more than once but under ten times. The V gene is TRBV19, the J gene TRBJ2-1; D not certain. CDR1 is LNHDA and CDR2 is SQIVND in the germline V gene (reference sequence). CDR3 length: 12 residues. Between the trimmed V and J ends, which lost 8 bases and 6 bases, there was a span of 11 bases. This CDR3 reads CASSDTFNEQFF. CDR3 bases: TGTGCCAGTTCTGACACCTTCAATGAGCAGTTCTTC.

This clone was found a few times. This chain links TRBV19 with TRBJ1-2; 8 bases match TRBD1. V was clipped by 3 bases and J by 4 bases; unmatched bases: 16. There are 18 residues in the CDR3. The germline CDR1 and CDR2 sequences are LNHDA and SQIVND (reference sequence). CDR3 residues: CASSMTGTGEIISYGYTF. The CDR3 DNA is TGTGCCAGTAGTATGACCGGGACAGGAGAAATAATAAGCTATGGCTACACCTTC.

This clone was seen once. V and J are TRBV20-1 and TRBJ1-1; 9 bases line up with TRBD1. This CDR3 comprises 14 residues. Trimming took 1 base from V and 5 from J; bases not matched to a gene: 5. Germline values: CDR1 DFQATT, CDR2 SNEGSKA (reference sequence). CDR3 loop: CSARVPTGGTEAFF. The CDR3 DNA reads TGCAGTGCTAGAGTCCCGACAGGGGGAACTGAAGCTTTCTTT.

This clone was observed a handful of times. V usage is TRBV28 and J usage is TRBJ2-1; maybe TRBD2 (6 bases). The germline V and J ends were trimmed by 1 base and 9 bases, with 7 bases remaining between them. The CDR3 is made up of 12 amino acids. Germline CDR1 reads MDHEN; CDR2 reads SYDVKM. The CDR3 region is CASSLSGSEQFF. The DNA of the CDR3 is TGTGCCAGCAGTTTATCCGGGAGTGAGCAGTTCTTC. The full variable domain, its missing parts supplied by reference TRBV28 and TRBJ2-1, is DVKVTQSSRYLVKRTGEKVFLECVQDMDHENMFWYRQDPGLGLRLIYFSYDVKMKEKGDIPEGYSVSREKKERFSLILESASTNQTSMYLCASSLSGSEQFFGPGTRLTVL.

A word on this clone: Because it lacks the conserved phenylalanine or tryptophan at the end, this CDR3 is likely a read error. CDR3 in DNA: TGTGCCAGCAGTTACTCTGGGAACAGGGGAAATAATTCACCCCTCCACGTT. Translated, it gives CASSYSGNRGNNSPLHV. The chain carries TRBV6-2 or TRBV6-3 and TRBJ1-6; 7 bases are a match to TRBD1. The CDR3 is 17 residues long. The J segment lost 5 bases and the V segment lost 0 bases, leaving 7 bases of the junction unmatched. Germline lookup yields CDR1 MNHEY and CDR2 SVGEGT.

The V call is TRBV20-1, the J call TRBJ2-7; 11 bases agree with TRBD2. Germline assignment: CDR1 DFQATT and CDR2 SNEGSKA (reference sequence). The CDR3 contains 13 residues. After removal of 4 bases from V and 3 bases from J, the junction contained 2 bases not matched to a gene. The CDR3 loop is CSATGLAGYEQYF. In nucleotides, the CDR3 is TGCAGTGCTACAGGACTAGCGGGCTACGAGCAGTACTTC.

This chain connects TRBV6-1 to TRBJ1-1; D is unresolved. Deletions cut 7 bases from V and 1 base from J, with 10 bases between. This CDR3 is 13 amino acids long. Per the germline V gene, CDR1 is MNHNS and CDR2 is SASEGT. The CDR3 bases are TGTGCCAGCACAGAGACGGAGAACACTGAAGCTTTCTTT. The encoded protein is CASTETENTEAFF.

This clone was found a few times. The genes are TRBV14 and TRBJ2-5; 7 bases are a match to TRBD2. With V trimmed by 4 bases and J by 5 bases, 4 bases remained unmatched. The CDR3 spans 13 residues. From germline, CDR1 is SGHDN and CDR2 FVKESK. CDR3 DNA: TGTGCCAGCAGCCTGACTAGCCGGGAGACCCAGTACTTC. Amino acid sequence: CASSLTSRETQYF.